This T cell receptor (beta chain) was retrieved from a study of blood T cell repertoires in COVID-19. Overall study context: Acute and convalescent COVID-19 samples came from the United States, Italy and Spain. PBMCs, B-cell-depleted T cells, or T cells provided the cDNA or gDNA that made up the material.

In the source study's methods: Estimates of nucleated cell counts were drawn from the amplification of reference gene primers. TCRdb keeps only in-frame clones here, not all; method: immunoSEQ multiplex PCR. V, J and clone size were drawn from that table, and D and trimming were deduced from the DNA. The sample consists of about 100,000 clones, around 92% of them appearing once. With 4 bases removed from V and 1 base from J, the gap between germline ends came to 19 bases. CDR1 and CDR2 from the germline V gene are SEHNR and FQNEAQ (reference sequence). This CDR3 has 17 residues. The chain has TRBV7-9 and TRBJ1-1, with D possibly matching TRBD1 (5 bases). Input material: peripheral blood. The clonotype originates from a man between 35 and 55 years old with active or convalescent COVID-19. CDR3 sequence reads: CASSSRRGGRQNTEAFF. The CDR3 DNA reads as TGTGCCAGCAGCTCAAGGAGGGGAGGCAGGCAGAACACTGAAGCTTTCTTT.